This T cell receptor (beta chain) derives from a study of kidney transplant recipient with SARS-CoV-2 infection. Trimming removed 5 bases from V and 3 bases from J, with 13 bases in between. Germline loops: CDR1 SEHNR, CDR2 FQNEAQ (reference sequence). The CDR3 loop spans 14 amino acids. TCRdb reprocessed the reads with MiXCR, giving one entry per CDR3 protein. The data contain under 300,000 distinct CDR3 sequences, about 28% of them singletons. The receptor was isolated from a male patient between 25 and 40 years old who had COVID-19 and was a kidney transplant recipient. Some of the T cells might come from the graft donor. The sequencing here drew on a blood sample, taken at baseline and on day 111 from a kidney transplant recipient. The rearrangement links TRBV7-9 to TRBJ1-1; D not certain. CDR3 loop: CASSPRALDTEAFF. The CDR3 DNA reads TGTGCCAGCAGCCCCCGGGCCCTGGACACTGAAGCTTTCTTT.